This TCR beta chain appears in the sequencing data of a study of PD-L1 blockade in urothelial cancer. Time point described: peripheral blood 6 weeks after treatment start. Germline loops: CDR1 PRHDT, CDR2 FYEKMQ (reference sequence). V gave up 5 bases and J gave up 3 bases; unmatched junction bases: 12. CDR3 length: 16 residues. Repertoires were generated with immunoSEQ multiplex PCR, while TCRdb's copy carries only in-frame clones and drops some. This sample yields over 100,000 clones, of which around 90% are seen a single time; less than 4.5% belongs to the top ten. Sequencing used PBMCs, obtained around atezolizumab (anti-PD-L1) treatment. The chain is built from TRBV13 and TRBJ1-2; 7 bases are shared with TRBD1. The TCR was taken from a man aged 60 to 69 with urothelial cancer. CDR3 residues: CASSTRYGQVYYGYTF. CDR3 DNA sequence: TGTGCCAGCAGCACCAGGTACGGACAGGTCTACTATGGCTACACCTTC. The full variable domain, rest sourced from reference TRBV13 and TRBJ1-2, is AAGVIQSPRHLIKEKRETATLKCYPIPRHDTVYWYQQGPGQDPQFLISFYEKMQSDKGSIPDRFSAQQFSDYHSELNMSSLELGDSALYFCASSTRYGQVYYGYTFGSGTRLTVV.